This is a list of T cell receptor beta chains from one sample in a study of blood T cell repertoires in COVID-19. Measured with immunoSEQ multiplex PCR; TCRdb has only the in-frame clones, and not every one. The sample has roughly 72,000 clones, approximately 80% seen once. Sequencing was done on a sample of peripheral blood. The receptors derive from a man aged 70 or older who had recovered from COVID-19. Each CDR3 is given with its conserved first and last residue. A D gene is named only where the DNA matches it firmly. Only some rows state a clone size, as once, few, many or a class for expanded clones.

CDR3 protein | CDR3 DNA | J gene | clone size | V gene | D gene
CASIQGDTEAFF | TGTGCCAGCATCCAGGGCGACACTGAAGCTTTCTTT | TRBJ1-1 | - | TRBV28 | -
CASSMSSDTQYF | TGTGCCAGTAGTATGAGCTCAGATACGCAGTATTTT | TRBJ2-3 | - | TRBV19 | -
CASSTRQGAWEQYF | TGTGCCAGCAGTACCAGACAGGGGGCATGGGAGCAGTACTTC | TRBJ2-7 | - | TRBV6-2/TRBV6-3 | TRBD1
CASRGAGTGDRLVF | TGTGCCAGCAGGGGGGCCGGGACAGGGGATCGTCTCGTCTTC | TRBJ2-1 | - | TRBV6-5 | TRBD1
CASRPQGQPQHF | TGTGCCAGCAGACCACAGGGTCAGCCCCAGCATTTT | TRBJ1-5 | few | TRBV6-6 | -
CASSTLGIKSGNTIYF | TGTGCCAGCAGTACCCTCGGGATAAAGTCTGGAAACACCATATATTTT | TRBJ1-3 | - | TRBV9 | -
CACSIQGDTEAFF | TGTGCCTGTAGCATACAGGGGGACACTGAAGCTTTCTTT | TRBJ1-1 | - | TRBV6-6 | TRBD1
CASSPLFRSGELFF | TGTGCCAGCTCACCACTATTCAGATCCGGGGAGCTGTTTTTT | TRBJ2-2 | - | TRBV18 | -
CASSPSRQGPSYGYTF | TGTGCCAGCAGTCCTTCCCGACAGGGCCCATCCTATGGCTACACCTTC | TRBJ1-2 | - | TRBV3-1/TRBV3-2 | TRBD1
CASRGTGGLTGELFF | TGTGCCAGCAGAGGGACAGGGGGCCTCACCGGGGAGCTGTTTTTT | TRBJ2-2 | once | TRBV2 | TRBD1
CATSDLRGGREKDTQYF | TGTGCCACCAGTGATTTGCGGGGCGGGAGGGAGAAAGATACGCAGTATTTT | TRBJ2-3 | once | TRBV24-1 | TRBD2
CASSSGQFQSGANVLTF | TGTGCCAGCAGTTCCGGACAGTTCCAGTCTGGGGCCAACGTCCTGACTTTC | TRBJ2-6 | once | TRBV2 | -
CAWMPFSIVGTDTQYF | TGTGCCTGGATGCCCTTTAGTATAGTCGGCACAGATACGCAGTATTTT | TRBJ2-3 | once | TRBV30 | -
CASSLGDTSYEQYF | TGTGCCAGCAGCTTAGGGGACACATCCTACGAGCAGTACTTC | TRBJ2-7 | - | TRBV11-2 | -
CASSIERAGHNEQFF | TGTGCCAGCAGTATCGAGCGGGCGGGCCACAATGAGCAGTTCTTC | TRBJ2-1 | - | TRBV6-5 | -
CASSPGTFNTEAFF | TGTGCCAGCAGCCCCGGGACATTTAACACTGAAGCTTTCTTT | TRBJ1-1 | - | TRBV7-8 | -
CASSWSGRIGEQYF | TGTGCCAGCAGCTGGAGCGGGCGCATTGGCGAGCAGTACTTC | TRBJ2-7 | - | TRBV14 | -
CASSQVWGRTGSPYEQYF | TGTGCCAGCAGCCAAGTGTGGGGTCGGACAGGGAGCCCCTACGAGCAGTACTTC | TRBJ2-7 | - | TRBV3-1/TRBV3-2 | TRBD1
CASKLGVQETRAYEQYF | TGTGCCAGCAAATTGGGAGTCCAGGAGACTCGTGCCTACGAGCAGTACTTC | TRBJ2-7 | - | TRBV3-1/TRBV3-2 | -
CASTLGEGQPQHF | TGTGCCAGCACCTTGGGGGAGGGTCAGCCCCAGCATTTT | TRBJ1-5 | - | TRBV6-5 | -
CASSPPGLAGVTDNEQFF | TGCGCCAGCAGCCCACCGGGACTAGCGGGAGTGACGGATAATGAGCAGTTCTTC | TRBJ2-1 | - | TRBV5-1 | TRBD2
CASSGGGEGQETQYF | TGCGCCAGCAGCGGGGGAGGGGAGGGCCAAGAGACCCAGTACTTC | TRBJ2-5 | - | TRBV10-1 | TRBD2
CASMGKGAGEQYF | TGTGCCAGCATGGGCAAGGGGGCAGGGGAGCAGTACTTC | TRBJ2-7 | - | TRBV6-5 | TRBD1
CASSETGTGPGELFF | TGTGCCAGCAGCGAAACCGGGACAGGTCCCGGGGAGCTGTTTTTT | TRBJ2-2 | once | TRBV9 | TRBD1
CASSPGQGRTEAFF | TGTGCCAGCAGCCCGGGACAGGGTAGAACTGAAGCTTTCTTT | TRBJ1-1 | - | TRBV6-5 | TRBD1
CASSRDRTNTGELFF | TGTGCCAGTAGTAGGGACAGGACGAACACCGGGGAGCTGTTTTTT | TRBJ2-2 | - | TRBV19 | TRBD1
CAWTRLAGSYEQYF | TGTGCCTGGACTCGATTAGCGGGATCCTACGAGCAGTACTTC | TRBJ2-7 | few | TRBV30 | TRBD2
CASSLGGRTVDTQYF | TGTGCCAGCAGCTTGGGGGGGCGCACAGTGGATACGCAGTATTTT | TRBJ2-3 | - | TRBV7-2 | -
CASSPTGGEAFF | TGTGCCAGCAGCCCGACAGGGGGGGAAGCTTTCTTT | TRBJ1-1 | - | TRBV9 | TRBD1
CASSPDSNTEAFF | TGTGCCAGCAGTCCGGACAGTAACACTGAAGCTTTCTTT | TRBJ1-1 | - | TRBV12-3/TRBV12-4 | -
CASSLDWGGQGLSPLHF | TGTGCCAGCAGCTTGGATTGGGGGGGACAGGGGCTTTCACCCCTCCACTTT | TRBJ1-6 | - | TRBV5-5 | TRBD1